The 12 T cell receptor beta chains given below trace back to one sample, sequenced in a study of cytomegalovirus exposure and HLA in healthy donors. This PCR relied on a set of 60 Vbeta primers and 13 Jbeta primers. The repertoire was sequenced with immunoSEQ multiplex PCR; TCRdb's copy has only in-frame clones and lacks some. This table has roughly 180,000 clones, approximately 80% appearing once. What was sequenced was PBMCs. The receptors come from a woman aged 50 to 60 in good health and CMV-seropositive.

The chain joins TRBV21-1 to TRBJ2-7; no check of the table's D call, TRBD2, against the DNA was made. TRBV21-1 is listed as a pseudogene. The CDR3 totals 17 residues. CDR3 DNA: TGTGCCAGCAGCAAAGACAAAGGTGAGCGGGCCCCCTACGAGCAGTACTTC. It codes for CASSKDKGERAPYEQYF.

The V call is TRBV7-2, the J call TRBJ1-5; D not certain. CDR3 length equals 15 residues. V gave up 4 bases and J gave up 0 bases, with 10 bases separating them. Per germline, CDR1 SGHTA and CDR2 FQGNSA. The CDR3 nucleotides read TGTGCCAGCAGCTCGGGAGTGAATAGCAATCAGCCCCAGCATTTT. Amino acids: CASSSGVNSNQPQHF.

This clone has a single count. V is TRBV27 and J is TRBJ1-2; 8 bases are shared with TRBD1. Looked up from germline, CDR1 is MNHEY and CDR2 is SMNVEV (reference sequence). The ends lost 6 bases at V and 1 base at J; junction bases unmatched: 4. The CDR3 is 14 residues long. In DNA form, the CDR3 reads TGTGCCAGCAGGGCGACAGGGGATAACTATGGCTACACCTTC. Its translation: CASRATGDNYGYTF.

V usage is TRBV7-2 and J usage is TRBJ2-7, with TRBD2 identical over 7 bases. Germline CDR1 reads SGHTA; CDR2 reads FQGNSA. This CDR3 contains 13 residues. V was pared by 6 bases and J by 2 bases, with 4 bases of the junction left unmatched. CDR3 DNA sequence: TGTGCCAGCAGAGCGGGACTCACCTACGAGCAGTACTTC. Its translation: CASRAGLTYEQYF.

The chain is built from TRBV7-6 and TRBJ2-2; 9 nucleotides match TRBD1. The CDR3 length is 15 residues. Germline CDR1 reads SGHVS; CDR2 reads FNYEAQ. V lost 6 bases to trimming and J lost 1 base; unmatched junction nucleotides: 3. The CDR3 spells CASSWDRENTGELFF. The DNA for the CDR3 is TGTGCCAGCAGTTGGGACAGGGAGAACACCGGGGAGCTGTTTTTT. Together with reference TRBV7-6 and TRBJ2-2, the CDR3 gives the full variable domain: GAGVSQSPRYKVTKRGQDVALRCDPISGHVSLYWYRQALGQGPEFLTYFNYEAQQDKSGLPNDRFSAERPEGSISTLTIQRTEQRDSAMYRCASSWDRENTGELFFGEGSRLTVL.

A few counts support this clone. The chain uses TRBV30 and TRBJ1-1; the D is unclear. CDR1 GTSNPN and CDR2 SVGIG come from the germline V gene (reference sequence). V lost 1 base and J 9 bases, leaving 9 bases between the germline ends. This CDR3 contains 11 residues. The CDR3 sequence is CAWSGMGQAFF. In nucleotides, the CDR3 is TGTGCCTGGAGTGGAATGGGCCAAGCTTTCTTT.

Remarks on this clone: Different DNA sequences within this sample yield the same CDR3. V is TRBV5-1 and J is TRBJ2-1, with 7 bases aligning to TRBD2. This CDR3 region has 14 residues. V trimming: 0 bases; J trimming: 5 bases; junction bases outside the gene matches: 2. CDR1 SGHRS and CDR2 YFSETQ come from the germline V gene. The CDR3 protein is CASSLAGGNNEQFF. The DNA of the CDR3 is TGCGCCAGCAGCTTGGCGGGGGGTAACAATGAGCAGTTCTTC.

This clone has just one count. The V gene is TRBV28, the J gene TRBJ2-7; 9 bases line up with TRBD1. Germline V CDR1 and CDR2: MDHEN, SYDVKM. The ends lost 6 bases at V and 5 bases at J; junction bases unmatched: 11. The CDR3 is 15 residues long. The CDR3 here is CASSPGTGSVHEQYF. The CDR3, as DNA: TGTGCCAGCAGCCCTGGGACAGGGAGTGTACACGAGCAGTACTTC.

This clone was seen only once. The rearrangement links TRBV18 to TRBJ2-1; D gene uncertain. The CDR3 spans 16 residues. V was trimmed by 3 bases and J by 0 bases, leaving 12 bases between them. CDR1 is KGHSH, CDR2 LQKENI, per germline. CDR3 residues: CASSPATELSYNEQFF. The CDR3 region has the DNA TGTGCCAGCTCACCCGCGACGGAGCTCTCCTACAATGAGCAGTTCTTC.

V and J are TRBV4-2 and TRBJ2-2; D may be TRBD2 (5 bases). There are 16 residues in the CDR3. Trimming took 1 base from V and 4 from J, leaving 13 bases between them. Germline lookup yields CDR1 LGHNA and CDR2 YNFKEQ. In DNA form, the CDR3 reads TGTGCCAGCAGCCAAGTCGGAGGAGCGGCCACCGGGGAGCTGTTTTTT. Encoded protein: CASSQVGGAATGELFF.

CDR3 sequence: CASSLASGSYNSPLHF. CDR3 nucleotide sequence: TGTGCCAGCAGCTTAGCGTCAGGGTCCTATAATTCACCCCTCCACTTT. The V call is TRBV7-9, the J call TRBJ1-6; D is possibly TRBD1 (5 bases). V was clipped by 0 bases and J by 1 base, with 7 bases between them. Germline CDR1 is SEHNR and CDR2 is FQNEAQ (reference sequence). The CDR3 contains 16 residues.

The chain uses TRBV4-3 and TRBJ2-5; 9 bases agree with TRBD2. The J call may be incorrect, as the DNA end agrees better with TRBJ2-7. The germline CDR1 and CDR2 sequences are LGHNA and YSLEER. The CDR3 is made up of 15 amino acids. For the CDR3, the DNA is TGCGCCAGCAGCAGTCGCTTTAGCGGGGGATACGAGCAGTACTTC. It encodes CASSSRFSGGYEQYF.